The entry that follows covers one TCR beta chain sequence. The germline V gene has CDR1 MDHEN and CDR2 SYDVKM. Trimming pared 7 bases from V and 0 bases from J, leaving 16 bases between. The CDR3 is 17 residues long. This sample is part of a study of blood T cell repertoires in COVID-19. Across the study: The United States, Italy and Spain provided the acute and convalescent COVID-19 samples.

Sequenced by immunoSEQ multiplex PCR; TCRdb stores in-frame clones only, minus some. The data show roughly 300,000 clones, with about 93% seen just once and nearly 7% held by the top ten. The sample consisted of peripheral blood. The sequence derives from a woman in her 30s with COVID-19, enrolled during active disease. The V gene is TRBV28, the J gene TRBJ1-6; TRBD1 is a possible D gene (5 bases). The CDR3 region has the DNA TGTGCCAGCACCTTAGGGACTGCGAGCTCCTATAATTCACCCCTCCACTTT. Its translation: CASTLGTASSYNSPLHF.